One and the same sample provided the 32 T cell receptor beta chains below, sequenced in a study of T cell responses to AZD1222 COVID-19 vaccine. Clones were read by immunoSEQ multiplex PCR, and TCRdb kept only the in-frame ones, dropping some. The top ten hold approximately 5.3% of the sample, which has roughly 140,000 clones, approximately 94% seen once. The source material was peripheral blood, sampled on day 0 of AZD1222 vaccination. The origin of the receptors is an adult in good health.

In this sample, this clone turned up once. The CDR3 region is CASSLQGNTEAFF. CDR3 bases: TGTGCCAGCAGCTTACAGGGGAACACTGAAGCTTTCTTT. The genes are TRBV7-3 and TRBJ1-1; D might be TRBD1 (5 bases). V was clipped by 2 bases and J by 1 base, with 5 bases between them. The CDR3 runs 13 residues. The germline V gene encodes CDR1 SGHTA and CDR2 FQGTGA. The variable domain in full, completed from reference TRBV7-3 and TRBJ1-1, reads GAGVSQTPSNKVTEKGKYVELRCDPISGHTALYWYRQSLGQGPEFLIYFQGTGAADDSGLPNDRFFAVRPEGSVSTLKIQRTERGDSAVYLCASSLQGNTEAFFGQGTRLTVV.

The chain recombines TRBV9 with TRBJ2-7; no clear D gene. Trimming stripped 3 bases from V and 1 base from J, with 14 bases between. Germline V gene sequence: CDR1 SGDLS, CDR2 YYNGEE. The CDR3 runs 15 residues. CDR3 residues: CASSASVDASYEQYF. The CDR3 DNA reads as TGTGCCAGCAGCGCCTCAGTTGACGCATCCTACGAGCAGTACTTC.

The chain recombines TRBV24-1 with TRBJ2-1, with no clear D. The CDR3 totals 15 residues. Germline CDR1 is KGHDR and CDR2 is SFDVKD. The V and J ends lost 2 bases and 3 bases respectively, with 10 bases between them. The CDR3: CATSDSQWSYNEQFF. The CDR3 DNA reads as TGTGCCACCAGTGATTCCCAATGGAGCTACAATGAGCAGTTCTTC.

This chain joins TRBV29-1 and TRBJ2-7, with 8 bases that match TRBD1. The CDR3 consists of 12 residues. V lost 4 bases and J lost 7; bases outside the gene matches: 6. Looked up from germline, CDR1 is SQVTM and CDR2 is ANQGSEA. The CDR3 here is CSVAQGAREQYF. The CDR3 nucleotides are TGCAGCGTTGCTCAGGGGGCGCGAGAGCAGTACTTC.

The V gene is TRBV7-3, the J gene TRBJ2-7; 11 bases align to TRBD2. Trimming cost V 2 bases and J 2 bases; bases outside gene matches: 2. The length of the CDR3 is 15 residues. CDR1 and CDR2 from the germline V gene are SGHTA and FQGTGA. CDR3 in amino acids: CASSLYSGRAYEQYF. The CDR3 DNA follows: TGTGCCAGCAGCTTATATAGCGGGAGGGCCTACGAGCAGTACTTC.

The V and J genes are TRBV7-2 and TRBJ2-7; D is uncertain. The length of the CDR3 is 11 residues. The V gene lost 6 bases and the J gene lost 7 bases, with 10 bases spanning the gap. Germline loops: CDR1 SGHTA, CDR2 FQGNSA. The chain's CDR3 is CASRGGPEQYF. CDR3 DNA: TGTGCCAGCAGGGGCGGACCGGAGCAGTACTTC.

The chain uses TRBV16 and TRBJ1-2; the D is unclear. The germline CDR1 and CDR2 sequences are KGHSY and FQNENV. V was clipped by 3 bases and J by 3 bases, with 8 bases between them. The CDR3 runs to 13 residues. The CDR3: CASSQGLDYGYTF. The CDR3 nucleotides read TGTGCCAGCAGCCAGGGTTTGGACTATGGCTACACCTTC.

The table lists this clone with a few counts. The rearrangement uses TRBV10-3 and TRBJ1-2, with D unresolved. Trimming stripped 6 bases from V and 0 bases from J, with 14 bases between. The CDR3 contains 15 residues. Germline V CDR1 and CDR2: ENHRY, SYGVKD. CDR3 in amino acids: CAIRVGQETNYGYTF. CDR3 DNA sequence: TGTGCCATCAGAGTTGGGCAGGAGACTAACTATGGCTACACCTTC.

V gene TRBV2 combines with J gene TRBJ2-3; no clear D. The length of the CDR3 is 14 residues. CDR1 is SNHLY and CDR2 is FYNNEI in the germline V gene. V dropped 3 bases and J dropped 5 bases, with 12 bases sitting between them. The CDR3 DNA follows: TGTGCCAGCAGTGACGATGGGTGGCGAGATACGCAGTATTTT. Translation: CASSDDGWRDTQYF.

The chain combines TRBV6-5 with TRBJ2-2; TRBD2 matches at 13 bases. The CDR3 sequence is 15 residues long. V was clipped by 6 bases and J by 4 bases; unmatched bases: 2. Germline V lookup: CDR1 MNHEY, CDR2 SVGAGI. The DNA of the CDR3 is TGTGCCAGCAGAAGACTAGCGGGAGGCACCGGGGAGCTGTTTTTT. Its translation is CASRRLAGGTGELFF.

The chain is built from TRBV7-2 and TRBJ2-1; 8 bases line up with TRBD2. The V gene's germline CDR1 is SGHTA and CDR2 FQGNSA. This CDR3 spans 15 amino acids. V was clipped by 2 bases and J by 3 bases; unmatched bases: 3. The CDR3 loop is CASSLFAGGYNEQFF. The DNA for the CDR3 is TGTGCCAGCAGCTTATTTGCGGGGGGCTACAATGAGCAGTTCTTC. The full variable domain, rest sourced from reference TRBV7-2 and TRBJ2-1, is GAGVSQSPSNKVTEKGKDVELRCDPISGHTALYWYRQSLGQGLEFLIYFQGNSAPDKSGLPSDRFSAERTGGSVSTLTIQRTQQEDSAVYLCASSLFAGGYNEQFFGPGTRLTVL.

The J gene is TRBJ2-2, the V gene TRBV4-1; D is possibly TRBD2 (6 bases). Germline V CDR1 and CDR2: MGHRA, YSYEKL. The CDR3 has 16 amino acids. Trimming took off 1 base at V and 7 bases at J, with 16 bases between the two ends. CDR3 DNA sequence: TGCGCCAGCAGCCAAGTCCCGGGAGTCACTGGCGGGGAGCTGTTTTTT. Translation: CASSQVPGVTGGELFF.

The rearrangement joins TRBV29-1 to TRBJ1-2; D perhaps matches TRBD1 (5 bases). Germline V CDR1 and CDR2: SQVTM, ANQGSEA. Deletions cut 6 bases from V and 6 bases from J, with 20 bases between. The CDR3 consists of 14 residues. CDR3 sequence: CSVGPGSLTDGYTF. The CDR3 nucleotides read TGCAGCGTGGGACCCGGGTCCTTGACGGATGGCTACACCTTC.

This rearrangement joins TRBV15 to TRBJ2-7; the D gene is possibly TRBD2 (6 bases). V was cut by 1 base and J by 5 bases, with 18 bases left in between. From germline, CDR1 is LNHNV and CDR2 YYDKDF (reference sequence). This CDR3 comprises 16 residues. In DNA form, the CDR3 reads TGTGCCACCAGCAGAGGAGGGCAGGGAGGATCCAACGAGCAGTACTTC. As protein: CATSRGGQGGSNEQYF.

This sequence joins TRBV27 and TRBJ2-1; 7 bases map to TRBD2. The CDR3 covers 13 residues. With 8 bases clipped from V and 0 bases from J, the junction kept 1 base outside the gene matches. Germline V CDR1 and CDR2: MNHEY, SMNVEV (reference sequence). Here the CDR3 DNA reads TGTGCCAGCGCGGGGGACTCCTACAATGAGCAGTTCTTC. This sequence encodes CASAGDSYNEQFF.

The chain employs TRBV6-5 and TRBJ2-1, with D hard to call. Trimming took off 2 bases at V and 0 bases at J, with 11 bases between the two ends. The CDR3 contains 16 residues. Germline CDR1 MNHEY, CDR2 SVGAGI. The CDR3 reads CASSYGQVSSYNEQFF. For the CDR3, the DNA is TGTGCCAGCAGTTACGGGCAGGTGAGCTCCTACAATGAGCAGTTCTTC.

The chain employs TRBV3-1 (or the pseudogene TRBV3-2) and TRBJ1-6; D may be TRBD1 (5 bases). CDR3 length: 14 amino acids. V lost 1 base, J lost 5 bases, and 6 bases lay in between. CDR1 is LGHDT, CDR2 YNNKEL, per germline (reference sequence). Written as DNA, the CDR3 is TGTGCCAGCAGCCAAGCACAGGATAATTCACCCCTCCACTTT. This translates into CASSQAQDNSPLHF.

V usage is TRBV19 and J usage is TRBJ1-2, with 9 bases identical to TRBD1. The CDR3 covers 15 residues. The junction had 5 bases not matched to a gene; V was cut back by 2 bases and J by 4 bases. CDR1 and CDR2 (germline): LNHDA, SQIVND (reference sequence). The CDR3 loop is CASSIPQGATYGYTF. The CDR3 DNA follows: TGTGCCAGTAGTATACCACAGGGGGCTACCTATGGCTACACCTTC.

This chain joins TRBV3-1 (or the pseudogene TRBV3-2) and TRBJ2-7, with 9 positions matching TRBD1. There are 15 residues in the CDR3. Germline values: CDR1 LGHDT, CDR2 YNNKEL (reference sequence). The ends lost 6 bases at V and 4 bases at J; junction bases unmatched: 10. The CDR3 DNA follows: TGTGCCAGCAGGCCCCCCGGGGACAGGGAGTACGAGCAGTACTTC. Amino acids: CASRPPGDREYEQYF.

This sequence joins TRBV27 and TRBJ2-7; 8 positions match TRBD1. The V segment lost 5 bases and the J segment 4 bases; nucleotides outside the gene matches: 7. CDR1 is MNHEY and CDR2 is SMNVEV in the germline V gene (reference sequence). The CDR3 totals 14 residues. The CDR3 reads CASSIRQGRYEQYF. CDR3 DNA: TGTGCCAGCAGTATACGACAGGGGAGGTACGAGCAGTACTTC.

The chain has TRBV15 and TRBJ1-3; D may be TRBD1 (5 bases). CDR1 is LNHNV and CDR2 is YYDKDF in the germline V gene (reference sequence). V gave up 4 bases and J gave up 2 bases, with 12 bases separating them. The length of the CDR3 is 15 residues. The CDR3 region has the DNA TGTGCCACCAGCACAAGGGGAGGAACTGGAAACACCATATATTTT. Its translation: CATSTRGGTGNTIYF.

The V call is TRBV5-5, the J call TRBJ2-4; D tentatively reads TRBD1 or TRBD2 (5 bases each). V dropped 0 bases and J dropped 7 bases, with 11 bases sitting between them. The CDR3 runs 14 residues. Germline-derived CDR1 and CDR2 are SGHKS and YYEKEE (reference sequence). CDR3 sequence reads: CASSLGGPPNIQYF. The CDR3, as DNA: TGTGCCAGCAGCTTGGGGGGACCCCCCAACATTCAGTACTTC.

The chain joins TRBV10-2 to TRBJ2-5; possible D gene TRBD2, 5 bases. V was pared by 5 bases and J by 1 base, with 11 bases between. The CDR3 length is 14 residues. Germline CDR1 WSHSY, CDR2 SAAADI. This chain's CDR3 is CASSPGLLQETQYF. CDR3 DNA sequence: TGCGCCAGCAGTCCCGGACTGCTCCAAGAGACCCAGTACTTC.

The V gene is TRBV10-3, the J gene TRBJ2-3; 7 bases map to TRBD2. The CDR3 has 12 amino acids. Germline V gene lookup returns CDR1 ENHRY and CDR2 SYGVKD. J gave up 0 bases and V 9 bases, and 0 bases lay outside the gene matches. The CDR3 loop is CAIAGSTDTQYF. CDR3 DNA: TGTGCCATAGCGGGGAGCACAGATACGCAGTATTTT.

The chain recombines TRBV19 with TRBJ2-7; maybe TRBD1 (6 bases). The CDR3 sequence is 15 residues long. Trimming removed 1 base from V and 1 base from J, with 11 bases in between. Germline CDR1 is LNHDA and CDR2 is SQIVND (reference sequence). In nucleotides, the CDR3 is TGTGCCAGTAGTATAGCCAGGGGCATTTCCTACGAGCAGTACTTC. Protein product: CASSIARGISYEQYF. Supplemented by reference TRBV19 and TRBJ2-7, the full variable domain reads DGGITQSPKYLFRKEGQNVTLSCEQNLNHDAMYWYRQDPGQGLRLIYYSQIVNDFQKGDIAEGYSVSREKKESFPLTVTSAQKNPTAFYLCASSIARGISYEQYFGPGTRLTVT.

This clone was counted a few times. The rearrangement joins TRBV5-1 to TRBJ2-2, with a weak D call TRBD1 (6 bases). The CDR3 is 15 residues long. Trimming removed 1 base at V and 1 base at J, with 8 bases between. Germline V gene sequence: CDR1 SGHRS, CDR2 YFSETQ. CDR3 sequence (DNA): TGCGCCAGCAGCTTGTCGGACAGGAACACCGGGGAGCTGTTTTTT. It encodes CASSLSDRNTGELFF.

This chain uses TRBV15 with TRBJ2-7; D not resolved. V lost 1 base and J lost 3, with 7 bases in between. Germline V gives CDR1 LNHNV, CDR2 YYDKDF (reference sequence). The CDR3 runs to 13 residues. CDR3 in amino acids: CATSRGFNYEQYF. The DNA for the CDR3 is TGTGCCACCAGCAGAGGATTTAACTACGAGCAGTACTTC.

The genes are TRBV19 and TRBJ1-2, with D tentatively TRBD1 (5 bases). The germline V gene has CDR1 LNHDA and CDR2 SQIVND (reference sequence). There are 14 residues in the CDR3. Trimming took 3 bases from V and 3 from J, leaving 11 bases between them. CDR3 in amino acids: CASSIGGADYGYTF. The CDR3 DNA sequence: TGTGCCAGTAGTATCGGCGGGGCTGACTATGGCTACACCTTC. Variable domain in full (rest from reference TRBV19 and TRBJ1-2): DGGITQSPKYLFRKEGQNVTLSCEQNLNHDAMYWYRQDPGQGLRLIYYSQIVNDFQKGDIAEGYSVSREKKESFPLTVTSAQKNPTAFYLCASSIGGADYGYTFGSGTRLTVV.

This sequence joins TRBV15 and TRBJ1-2; tentative D call: TRBD1 (6 bases). The germline CDR1 and CDR2 sequences are LNHNV and YYDKDF (reference sequence). Trimming pared 2 bases from V and 5 bases from J, leaving 15 bases between. The CDR3 runs to 15 residues. The CDR3 loop is CATSRSGGARYGYTF. Here the CDR3 DNA reads TGTGCCACCAGCAGATCCGGGGGGGCCAGGTATGGCTACACCTTC.

This rearrangement joins TRBV5-1 to TRBJ2-1; D is possibly TRBD1 or TRBD2 (5 bases each). CDR3 length equals 16 residues. Trimming took 4 bases from V and 5 from J, leaving 19 bases between them. In germline, CDR1 is SGHRS, CDR2 YFSETQ. The CDR3 DNA follows: TGCGCCAGCAGCCTCGGTTCGGGGCGGATGAACAATGAGCAGTTCTTC. This sequence encodes CASSLGSGRMNNEQFF.

A single count supports this clone. The chain is built from TRBV9 and TRBJ1-3; D ambiguous. This CDR3 region has 14 residues. Germline CDR1 SGDLS, CDR2 YYNGEE. Trimming took 3 bases from V and 2 from J, leaving 9 bases between them. The CDR3 sequence: CASSGLKAGNTIYF. The CDR3 region has the DNA TGTGCCAGCAGCGGGTTAAAAGCTGGAAACACCATATATTTT. Full variable domain (rest looked up from reference TRBV9 and TRBJ1-3): DSGVTQTPKHLITATGQRVTLRCSPRSGDLSVYWYQQSLDQGLQFLIQYYNGEERAKGNILERFSAQQFPDLHSELNLSSLELGDSALYFCASSGLKAGNTIYFGEGSWLTVV.

The gene calls are TRBV6-5 and TRBJ1-3; 7 nucleotides align to TRBD1. The CDR3 length is 14 residues. Germline lookup yields CDR1 MNHEY and CDR2 SVGAGI. The trim removed 6 bases at V and 3 bases at J, leaving 5 bases unmatched. CDR3 DNA: TGTGCCAGCAGGTTTACAGGGGATGGAAACACCATATATTTT. Protein sequence: CASRFTGDGNTIYF.